This T cell receptor (beta chain) was found in a study of blood T cell repertoires in COVID-19. Study-level background: PBMCs, B-cell-depleted T cells, or T cells provided the cDNA or gDNA that made up the material.

Those enrolled, adults aged roughly 18 to 89 years, came from 24 US areas. Each participant's cohort was designated according to participant-reported clinical history. Germline V CDR1 and CDR2: SGDLS, YYNGEE. The CDR3 length is 14 residues. V lost 4 bases and J 6 bases, leaving 15 bases between the germline ends. Measured with immunoSEQ multiplex PCR; TCRdb has only the in-frame clones, and not every one. Of 250,000 to 350,000 clones in the sample, 90% were seen once. The sequenced sample was PBMCs or T cells enriched from blood (not recorded which). The sequence was obtained from a woman aged 25 to 45 who had recovered from COVID-19. The V gene is TRBV9, the J gene TRBJ2-3; D gene unclear. Here the CDR3 reads CASSITTAVDTQYF. CDR3 in DNA: TGTGCCAGCAGCATTACCACCGCGGTGGATACGCAGTATTTT.